The clone carrying this T cell receptor (beta chain) has a handful of counts. The source of the sample is a study of human T cells and chemical hapten exposure. TCRdb analysed the RACE reads with MiXCR anew, one entry per CDR3 protein. Found here are a few hundred thousand distinct CDR3 sequences, about 6% of them singletons; the top ten hold around 6.1%. Germline CDR1 and CDR2: KGHSH and LQKENI. V was shortened by 3 bases and J by 5 bases, with 13 bases between the two germline ends. CDR3 size: 14 residues. Stated time point: patch test 2, 6 weeks after DPC sensitization. As to treatment: therapeutic diphenylcyclopropenone sensitization with weekly scalp DPC.

Specimen: whole blood, collected in connection with sensitization to the hapten diphenylcyclopropenone (DPC). J is TRBJ1-1 and V is TRBV18; D may be TRBD1 (6 bases). The TCR sequence derives from a woman younger than 30 with alopecia areata. Some clones in this sample may be carry-over from other donors' samples. CDR3 coding DNA: TGTGCCAGCTCACCCAAACAGGGTGGAACTGAAGCTTTCTTT. Encoded protein: CASSPKQGGTEAFF.